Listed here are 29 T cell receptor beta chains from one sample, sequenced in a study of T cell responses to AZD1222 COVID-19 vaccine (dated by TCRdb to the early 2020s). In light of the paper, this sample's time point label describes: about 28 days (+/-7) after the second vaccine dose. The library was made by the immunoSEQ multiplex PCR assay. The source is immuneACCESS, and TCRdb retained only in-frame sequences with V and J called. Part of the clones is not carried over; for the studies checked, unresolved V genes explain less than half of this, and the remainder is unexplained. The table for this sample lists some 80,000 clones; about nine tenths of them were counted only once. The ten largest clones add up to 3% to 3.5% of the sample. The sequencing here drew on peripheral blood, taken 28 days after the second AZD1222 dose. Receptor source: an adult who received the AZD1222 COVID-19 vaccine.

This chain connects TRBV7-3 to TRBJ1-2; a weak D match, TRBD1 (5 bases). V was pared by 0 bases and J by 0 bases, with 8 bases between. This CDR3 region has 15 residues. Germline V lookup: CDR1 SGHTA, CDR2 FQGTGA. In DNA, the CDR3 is TGTGCCAGCAGCTTAACGGGGGGAGCTAACTATGGCTACACCTTC. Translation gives CASSLTGGANYGYTF.

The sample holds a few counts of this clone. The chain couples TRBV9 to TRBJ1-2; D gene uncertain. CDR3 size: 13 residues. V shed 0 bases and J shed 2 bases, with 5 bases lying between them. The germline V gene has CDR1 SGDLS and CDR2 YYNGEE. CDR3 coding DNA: TGTGCCAGCAGCGTAGCCGACAACTATGGCTACACCTTC. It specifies CASSVADNYGYTF.

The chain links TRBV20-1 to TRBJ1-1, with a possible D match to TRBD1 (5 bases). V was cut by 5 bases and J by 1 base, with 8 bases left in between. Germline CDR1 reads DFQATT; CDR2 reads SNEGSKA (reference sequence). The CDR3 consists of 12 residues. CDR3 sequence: CSARGTNTEAFF. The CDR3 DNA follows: TGCAGTGCTCGTGGGACGAACACTGAAGCTTTCTTT.

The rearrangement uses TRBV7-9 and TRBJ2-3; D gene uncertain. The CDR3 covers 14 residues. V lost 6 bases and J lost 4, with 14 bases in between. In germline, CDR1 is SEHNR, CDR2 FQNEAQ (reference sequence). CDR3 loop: CASSEGGAADTQYF. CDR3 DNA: TGTGCCAGCAGTGAAGGTGGTGCGGCAGATACGCAGTATTTT.

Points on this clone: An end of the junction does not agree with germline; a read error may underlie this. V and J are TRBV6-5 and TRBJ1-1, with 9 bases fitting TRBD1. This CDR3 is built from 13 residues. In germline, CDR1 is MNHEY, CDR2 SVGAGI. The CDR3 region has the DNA TGTGCCAGCAGCGTAGGACAGGGGCCCGATATCCCCTTT. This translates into CASSVGQGPDIPF.

CDR3 DNA sequence: TGTGCCAGCTCACCACGGAACACTGAAGCTTTCTTT. It is translated as CASSPRNTEAFF. This rearrangement joins TRBV18 to TRBJ1-1; no clear D. This CDR3 has 12 amino acids. CDR1 and CDR2 from the germline V gene are KGHSH and LQKENI. Deletions cut 1 base from V and 1 base from J, with 1 base between.

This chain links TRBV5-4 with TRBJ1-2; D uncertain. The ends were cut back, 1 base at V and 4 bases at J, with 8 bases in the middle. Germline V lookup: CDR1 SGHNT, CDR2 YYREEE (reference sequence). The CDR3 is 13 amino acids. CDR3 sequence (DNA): TGTGCCAGCAGCTTGAGCGGGCCCTATGGCTACACCTTC. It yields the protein CASSLSGPYGYTF.

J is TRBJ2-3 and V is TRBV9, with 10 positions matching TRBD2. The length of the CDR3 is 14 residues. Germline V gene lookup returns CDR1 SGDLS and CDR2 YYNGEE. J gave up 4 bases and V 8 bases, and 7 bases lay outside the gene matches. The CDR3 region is CASAGTSVADTQYF. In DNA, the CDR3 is TGTGCCAGTGCCGGGACTAGCGTTGCAGATACGCAGTATTTT. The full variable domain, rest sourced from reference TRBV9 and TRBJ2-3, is DSGVTQTPKHLITATGQRVTLRCSPRSGDLSVYWYQQSLDQGLQFLIQYYNGEERAKGNILERFSAQQFPDLHSELNLSSLELGDSALYFCASAGTSVADTQYFGPGTRLTVL.

The CDR3 region has the DNA TGTGCCAGCAGCCGGTTGGGGGGGGCCAAGGGGCAGCCCCAGCATTTT. Translated: CASSRLGGAKGQPQHF. The chain uses TRBV7-9 and TRBJ1-5; maybe TRBD1 (6 bases). Germline CDR1 reads SEHNR; CDR2 reads FQNEAQ (reference sequence). Trimming shortened V by 5 bases and J by 7 bases, and 21 bases separated the two germline ends. CDR3 length: 16 amino acids.

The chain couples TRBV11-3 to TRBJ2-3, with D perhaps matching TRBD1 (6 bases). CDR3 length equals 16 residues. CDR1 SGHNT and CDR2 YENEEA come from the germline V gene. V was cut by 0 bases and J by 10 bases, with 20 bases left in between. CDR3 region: CASSLDNREWPPSQYF. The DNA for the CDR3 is TGTGCCAGCAGCTTAGATAACAGGGAATGGCCTCCTTCGCAGTATTTT.

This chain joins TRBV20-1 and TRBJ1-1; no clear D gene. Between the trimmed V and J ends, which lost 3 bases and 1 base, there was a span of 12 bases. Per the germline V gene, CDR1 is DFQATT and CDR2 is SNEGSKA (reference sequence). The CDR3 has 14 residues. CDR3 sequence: CSASGTRWNTEAFF. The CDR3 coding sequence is TGCAGTGCTAGTGGCACTCGCTGGAACACTGAAGCTTTCTTT.

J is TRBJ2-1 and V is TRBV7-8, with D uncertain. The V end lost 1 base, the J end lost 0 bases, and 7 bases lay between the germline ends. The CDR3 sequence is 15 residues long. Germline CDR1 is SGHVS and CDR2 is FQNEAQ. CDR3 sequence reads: CASSLVAASYNEQFF. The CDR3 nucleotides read TGTGCCAGCAGCTTAGTGGCGGCCTCCTACAATGAGCAGTTCTTC. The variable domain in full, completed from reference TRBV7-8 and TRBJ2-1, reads GAGVSQSPRYKVAKRGQDVALRCDPISGHVSLFWYQQALGQGPEFLTYFQNEAQLDKSGLPSDRFFAERPEGSVSTLKIQRTQQEDSAVYLCASSLVAASYNEQFFGPGTRLTVL.

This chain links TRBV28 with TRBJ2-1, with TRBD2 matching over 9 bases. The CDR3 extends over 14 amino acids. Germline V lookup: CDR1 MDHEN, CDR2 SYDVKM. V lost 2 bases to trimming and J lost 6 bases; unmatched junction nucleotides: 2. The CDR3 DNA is TGTGCCAGCAGTTTACGGCGGGAGGGCAATGAGCAGTTCTTC. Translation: CASSLRREGNEQFF.

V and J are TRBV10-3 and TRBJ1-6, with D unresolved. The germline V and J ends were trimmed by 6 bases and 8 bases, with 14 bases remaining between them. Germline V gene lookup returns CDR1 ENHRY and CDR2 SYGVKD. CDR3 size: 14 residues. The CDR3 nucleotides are TGTGCCATCAGGGGTAACAGCCGGGATTCACCCCTCCACTTT. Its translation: CAIRGNSRDSPLHF.

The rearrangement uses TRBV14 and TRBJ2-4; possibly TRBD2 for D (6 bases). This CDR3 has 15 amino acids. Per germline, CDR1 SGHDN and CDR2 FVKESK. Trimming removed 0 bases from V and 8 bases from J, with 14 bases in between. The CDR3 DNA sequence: TGTGCCAGCAGCCAAGATCCGGGGGAGGAGGACATTCAGTACTTC. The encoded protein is CASSQDPGEEDIQYF.

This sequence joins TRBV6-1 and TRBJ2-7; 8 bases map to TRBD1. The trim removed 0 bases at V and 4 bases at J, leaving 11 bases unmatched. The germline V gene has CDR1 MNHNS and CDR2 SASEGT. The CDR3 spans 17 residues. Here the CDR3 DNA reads TGTGCCAGCAGTGAAGCCGACCCAGGGGGCGGAAGGTACGAGCAGTACTTC. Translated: CASSEADPGGGRYEQYF.

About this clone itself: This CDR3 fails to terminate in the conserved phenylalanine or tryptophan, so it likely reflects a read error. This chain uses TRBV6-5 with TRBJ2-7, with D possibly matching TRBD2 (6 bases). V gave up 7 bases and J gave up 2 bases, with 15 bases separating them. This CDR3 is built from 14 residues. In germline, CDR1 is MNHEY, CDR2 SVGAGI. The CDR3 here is CASNSLGGTYEQYL. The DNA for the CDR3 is TGTGCCAGCAATTCGCTCGGGGGTACCTACGAGCAGTACCTC.

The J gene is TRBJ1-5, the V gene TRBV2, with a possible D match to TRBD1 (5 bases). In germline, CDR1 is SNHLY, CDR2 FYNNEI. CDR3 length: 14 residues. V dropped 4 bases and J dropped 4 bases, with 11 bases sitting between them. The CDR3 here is CASSVGRTNQPQHF. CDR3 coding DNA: TGTGCCAGCAGTGTGGGACGGACAAATCAGCCCCAGCATTTT.

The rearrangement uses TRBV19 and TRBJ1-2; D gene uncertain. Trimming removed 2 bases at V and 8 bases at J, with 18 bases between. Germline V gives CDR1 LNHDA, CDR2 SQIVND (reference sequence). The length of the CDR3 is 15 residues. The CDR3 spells CASSITTRRWGGYTF. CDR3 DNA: TGTGCCAGTAGTATAACCACCCGGAGGTGGGGAGGCTACACCTTC.

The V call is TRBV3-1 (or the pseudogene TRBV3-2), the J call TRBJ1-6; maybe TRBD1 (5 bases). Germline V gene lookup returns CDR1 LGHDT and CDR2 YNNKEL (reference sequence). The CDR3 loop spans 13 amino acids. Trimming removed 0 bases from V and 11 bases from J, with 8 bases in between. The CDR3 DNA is TGTGCCAGCAGCCAAGATCCAGGGACACCCCTCCACTTT. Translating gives CASSQDPGTPLHF.

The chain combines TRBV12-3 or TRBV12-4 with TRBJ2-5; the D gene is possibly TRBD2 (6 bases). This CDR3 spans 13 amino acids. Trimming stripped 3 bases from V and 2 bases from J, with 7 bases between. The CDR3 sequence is CASSFGGQETQYF. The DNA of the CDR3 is TGTGCCAGCAGTTTTGGGGGGCAAGAGACCCAGTACTTC.

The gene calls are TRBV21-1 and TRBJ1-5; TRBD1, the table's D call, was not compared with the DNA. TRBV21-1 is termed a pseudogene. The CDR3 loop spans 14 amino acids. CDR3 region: CASSGTGKNQPQHF. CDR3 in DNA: TGTGCCAGCAGTGGGACAGGGAAGAATCAGCCCCAGCATTTT.

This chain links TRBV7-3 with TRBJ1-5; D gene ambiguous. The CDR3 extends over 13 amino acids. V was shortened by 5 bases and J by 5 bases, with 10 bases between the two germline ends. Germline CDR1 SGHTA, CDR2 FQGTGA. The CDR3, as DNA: TGTGCCAGCAGCCCCACCCCGGATCAGCCCCAGCATTTT. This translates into CASSPTPDQPQHF. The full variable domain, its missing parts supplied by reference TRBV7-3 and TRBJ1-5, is GAGVSQTPSNKVTEKGKYVELRCDPISGHTALYWYRQSLGQGPEFLIYFQGTGAADDSGLPNDRFFAVRPEGSVSTLKIQRTERGDSAVYLCASSPTPDQPQHFGDGTRLSIL.

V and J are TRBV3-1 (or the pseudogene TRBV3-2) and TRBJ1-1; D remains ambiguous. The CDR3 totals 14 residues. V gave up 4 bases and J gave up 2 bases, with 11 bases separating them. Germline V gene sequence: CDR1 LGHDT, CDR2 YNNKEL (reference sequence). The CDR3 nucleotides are TGTGCCAGCAGCCTTTCAGCTGCCAACACTGAAGCTTTCTTT. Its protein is CASSLSAANTEAFF.

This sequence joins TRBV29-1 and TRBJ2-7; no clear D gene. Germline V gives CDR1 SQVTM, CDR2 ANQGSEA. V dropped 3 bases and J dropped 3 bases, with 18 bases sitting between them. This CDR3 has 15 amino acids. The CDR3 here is CSVEIRVAVGYEQYF. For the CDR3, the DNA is TGCAGCGTTGAGATACGGGTCGCGGTGGGCTACGAGCAGTACTTC.

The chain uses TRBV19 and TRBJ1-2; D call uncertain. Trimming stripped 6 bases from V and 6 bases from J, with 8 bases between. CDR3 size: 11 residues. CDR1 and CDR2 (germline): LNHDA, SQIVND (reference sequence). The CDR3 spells CASRDVHGYTF. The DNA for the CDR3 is TGTGCCAGTAGAGACGTCCATGGCTACACCTTC.

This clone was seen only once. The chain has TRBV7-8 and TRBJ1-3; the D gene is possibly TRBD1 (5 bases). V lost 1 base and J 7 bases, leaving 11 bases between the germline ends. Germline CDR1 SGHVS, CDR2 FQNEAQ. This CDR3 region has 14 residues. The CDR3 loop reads CASSLESGRNTIYF. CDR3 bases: TGTGCCAGCAGCTTAGAGTCAGGGCGGAACACCATATATTTT.

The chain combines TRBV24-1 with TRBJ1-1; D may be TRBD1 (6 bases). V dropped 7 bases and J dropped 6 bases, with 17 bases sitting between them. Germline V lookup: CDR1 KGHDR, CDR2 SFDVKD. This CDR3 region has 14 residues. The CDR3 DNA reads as TGTGCCACCAGGGGGGCTTTAGAGACGGCTGAAGCTTTCTTT. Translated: CATRGALETAEAFF.

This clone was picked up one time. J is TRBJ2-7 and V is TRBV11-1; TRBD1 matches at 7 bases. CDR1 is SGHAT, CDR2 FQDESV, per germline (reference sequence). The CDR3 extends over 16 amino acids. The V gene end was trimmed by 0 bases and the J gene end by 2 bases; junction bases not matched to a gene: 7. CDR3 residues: CASSLAGMTGTYEQYF. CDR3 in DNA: TGTGCCAGCAGCTTAGCCGGAATGACAGGGACCTACGAGCAGTACTTC.